Each of the 8 T cell receptor beta chains below was sequenced from the same sample in a study of CD8 T cells in ankylosing spondylitis. One entry per CDR3 protein results from TCRdb running MiXCR on the 5' RACE reads. The sample records about 150,000 distinct CDR3 sequences, about 32% being singletons. Sequencing input: synovial fluid, either unsorted or a sorted T cell fraction (not recorded which). These receptors all come from a male donor with ankylosing spondylitis.

The V gene is TRBV11-3, the J gene TRBJ2-5; D unresolved. V gave up 3 bases and J gave up 5 bases, with 16 bases separating them. From germline, CDR1 is SGHNT and CDR2 YENEEA. This CDR3 spans 15 amino acids. As DNA, the CDR3 is TGTGCCAGCAGCTTGTTCTCGGGCCACCCGGAGACCCAGTACTTC. The encoded protein is CASSLFSGHPETQYF. The full variable domain, with the rest looked up from reference TRBV11-3 and TRBJ2-5, is EAGVVQSPRYKIIEKKQPVAFWCNPISGHNTLYWYLQNLGQGPELLIRYENEEAVDDSQLPKDRFSAERLKGVDSTLKIQPAELGDSAVYLCASSLFSGHPETQYFGPGTRLLVL.

This clonotype was picked up a small number of times. CDR3 DNA sequence: TGTGCCAGCAGTGAAGCTAGCGGGAGATCCTACAATGAGCAGTTCTTC. Translating it yields CASSEASGRSYNEQFF. J is TRBJ2-1 and V is TRBV6-1; TRBD2 agrees at 9 bases. There are 16 residues in the CDR3. V lost 0 bases and J lost 1; bases outside the gene matches: 1. Germline CDR1 is MNHNS and CDR2 is SASEGT.

This clonotype was recorded only once. The chain recombines TRBV18 with TRBJ2-5; 8 bases fit TRBD2. The CDR3 is 15 residues long. The V segment lost 3 bases and the J segment 1 base; nucleotides outside the gene matches: 4. The germline CDR1 and CDR2 sequences are KGHSH and LQKENI. Written as DNA, the CDR3 is TGTGCCAGCTCACCCCTCGGGGGGGCCCAAGAGACCCAGTACTTC. Translating it yields CASSPLGGAQETQYF.

This clonotype has at least ten counts. This chain links TRBV6-2 or TRBV6-3 with TRBJ2-7, with D possibly matching TRBD2 (5 bases). The V end was cut by 1 base, the J end by 1 base, with 8 bases between. Germline assignment: CDR1 MNHEY and CDR2 SVGEGT. The CDR3 is 14 amino acids. CDR3 sequence reads: CASSYYTGSYEQYF. The CDR3 DNA is TGTGCCAGCAGTTACTACACGGGATCCTACGAGCAGTACTTC.

The rearrangement uses TRBV6-5 and TRBJ1-1; tentative D call: TRBD1 (6 bases). V was trimmed by 0 bases and J by 3 bases, leaving 11 bases between them. From germline, CDR1 is MNHEY and CDR2 SVGAGI. This CDR3 has 15 amino acids. The chain's CDR3 is CASSYSGGLDTEAFF. Here the CDR3 DNA reads TGTGCCAGCAGTTACTCCGGGGGGCTGGACACTGAAGCTTTCTTT.

The chain carries TRBV4-1 and TRBJ1-5; D is undetermined. The CDR3 sequence is 12 residues long. CDR1 MGHRA and CDR2 YSYEKL come from the germline V gene. Between the trimmed V and J ends, which lost 1 base and 9 bases, there was a span of 7 bases. DNA for the CDR3: TGCGCCAGCAGCCAAGGGGAGGGGCCCCAGCATTTT. Its protein product is CASSQGEGPQHF.

V usage is TRBV29-1 and J usage is TRBJ2-1; TRBD1 aligns across 9 bases. Per germline, CDR1 SQVTM and CDR2 ANQGSEA. This CDR3 is built from 13 residues. After removal of 6 bases from V and 6 bases from J, the junction contained 6 bases not matched to a gene. The CDR3 sequence: CSVRTGVRNEQFF. As DNA, the CDR3 is TGCAGCGTCCGGACAGGGGTCCGCAATGAGCAGTTCTTC.

This clonotype was seen only a few times. The V call is TRBV5-1, the J call TRBJ1-1, with D possibly matching TRBD1 (5 bases). The V end was cut by 5 bases, the J end by 4 bases, with 15 bases between. Germline CDR1 SGHRS, CDR2 YFSETQ. This CDR3 has 14 residues. The CDR3 region is CASRRGPGGTEAFF. The CDR3 DNA sequence: TGCGCCAGCAGGAGGGGCCCGGGGGGCACTGAAGCTTTCTTT.